This TCR beta chain appears in the sequencing data of a study of cytomegalovirus exposure and HLA in healthy donors. This table comes from immunoSEQ multiplex PCR, and its TCRdb copy is limited to in-frame clones, with some not included. The table lists approximately 58,000 clones, roughly 90% of them singletons, with approximately 2% in the top ten. There are 12 residues in the CDR3. The V gene's germline CDR1 is MNHEY and CDR2 SVGAGI. V shed 5 bases, J shed 3 bases, and the junction held 1 base outside the gene matches. The chain recombines TRBV6-5 with TRBJ2-7, with TRBD2 identical over 7 bases. This clonotype was obtained from a woman in her thirties in good health and CMV-seronegative. Material for sequencing was PBMCs. The CDR3 region has the DNA TGTGCCAGCAGTCCTAGCGGCTACGAGCAGTACTTC. This translates into CASSPSGYEQYF.